This paragraph covers one T cell receptor (beta chain) sequence. This sample is part of a study of shared clonotypes between healthy human individuals. The CDR3 runs 16 residues. The germline V gene encodes CDR1 MGHRA and CDR2 YSYEKL. V lost 3 bases and J lost 4, with 18 bases in between. Assay used: immunoSEQ multiplex PCR; TCRdb lists only in-frame clones, some missing. The sample records fewer than 1.6 million clones, just under 99% being singletons. Sample: naive CD4+ T cells sorted from blood. Stated subset: CD45RA+ positively selected. The sequence was obtained from a man under 40 in good health. The chain has TRBV4-1 and TRBJ1-2; D may be TRBD1 (5 bases). CDR3 DNA sequence: TGCGCCAGCAGCCATTTCGTCCCGGGCACAGGCTATGGCTACACCTTC. Translation: CASSHFVPGTGYGYTF.